This T cell receptor (delta chain) was recovered during a study of delta chains in infants with herpesvirus infections (dated by TCRdb to the early 2020s). Regarding the research as a whole: The study prospectively followed a Ugandan infant birth cohort from birth to characterize gammadelta T cell responses to primary cytomegalovirus (CMV) infection. The study searched for a public fetal Vdelta1/Vgamma8 gammadelta TCR clonotype in infants who acquired CMV infection after birth. Using PBMC, gammadelta TCRs were sequenced for over 15 CMV-infected infants, one of whom was congenitally infected, and for 7 or 8 CMV-uninfected infants who had enough sample available. By approximate age, the infant blood samples fell into groups of 1.5, 4, 8 and 12 months. Previously published Belgian fetal and cord blood gammadelta TCR data were included only for comparison and were not generated in this cohort.

Only a few counts were recorded for this clone. Its antigen target is currently unknown. The mismatch at residue 10 between this DNA's translation and the TCRdb protein of a much larger clone likely reflects a read error; the protein shown is translated from the DNA. Per the germline V gene, GEAIGNYY is the CDR1 and EKD is the CDR2. From its cysteine to its phenylalanine, the CDR3 spans 18 amino acids. Solely the CDR3 DNA is kept, with 54 bases framed from the first base. V and J are trimmed by 2 bases and 4 bases, and the gene matches miss 5 bases of the junction. The investigation overall reported the following: Within Vdelta1 cells, the frequency of the public clonotype appeared to be inversely correlated with age at infection and to decay rapidly, seemingly not persisting past roughly two months. The public clonotype was detected only at the first time point after infection and was not found in uninfected infants or in infants infected after 120 days. In CMV-uninfected infants, the public clonotype might still be present but below the detection limit. The authors noted a small sample size and no race- or environment-matched controls, since nearly all Ugandans acquire CMV before adulthood. The public Vdelta1 clonotype appeared in 4 of 18 CMV-infected infants: three infected postnatally before 120 days of age, plus the congenitally infected infant.

In Kampala, Uganda, pregnant women receiving prenatal care were recruited and their infants were enrolled, and documentation of maternal HIV status was required. Weekly visits were made to families, and infant clinical information, oral swabs and peripheral blood were collected beginning at 6 weeks of age and every 4 months thereafter. After blood was collected in heparin tubes, PBMC were isolated using Ficoll-Paque density gradient centrifugation and then cryopreserved. Receptors were amplified or captured by RT-PCR. PBMC RNA was reverse transcribed with SuperScript II using gamma-chain- and delta-chain-specific primers to generate TCR cDNA. cDNA was purified with AMPure XP beads, amplified, and indexed with Illumina adapters using the Nextera XT Index Kit. gammadelta TCR libraries were sequenced on an Illumina MiSeq with a V2 300-cycle kit. The paper's data handling went like this. Using MiXCR v2.1.12, CDR3 sequences were assembled, and reads were mapped onto D, J and V genes obtained from GenBank. VDJtools v1.2.1 was used to carry out repertoire analyses of the CDR3 clonotypes. With CATT, TCRdb called clones again from the public reads; duplicate DNA rows were later joined. These V and J calls originate from TCRdb's pipeline instead of the authors' own analysis. For this sample there are over 150 delta-chain clones; roughly 15% appear just once. About 99% of the sample belongs to the ten largest clones.

The TCR comes from a human donor who was a Ugandan infant, either HIV-exposed or HIV-unexposed (not recorded which). The source was peripheral blood, collected at time point 3 of longitudinal follow-up. This sequence uses TRDV2 and TRDJ3, with 12 junctional bases fitting TRDD3. This receptor has the CDR3 CACDSTGGYRWDTRQMFF. The DNA is as follows: TGTGCCTGTGACAGTACTGGGGGATACAGATGGGACACCCGACAGATGTTTTTC.